A single sample is the source of the 9 T cell receptor beta chains below, sequenced in a study of OX40 agonist ivuxolimab in advanced cancers. Profiled with immunoSEQ multiplex PCR; TCRdb holds only in-frame clones, not every one. The data show nearly 90,000 clones, 80% to 90% seen once. Specimen: CD4+ or CD8+ T cells sorted from blood, collected in a trial of the OX40 agonist ivuxolimab. All receptors come from an adult with an advanced solid tumor such as melanoma, head and neck, liver or kidney cancer.

J is TRBJ2-1 and V is TRBV7-3, with 8 bases that match TRBD2. J lost 2 bases, V lost 2 bases, and 2 bases had no gene match. Germline loops: CDR1 SGHTA, CDR2 FQGTGA. The CDR3 length is 15 residues. This chain's CDR3 is CASSLFSGAYNEQFF. The CDR3 bases are TGTGCCAGCAGCTTATTTAGCGGGGCCTACAATGAGCAGTTCTTC. The full variable domain, in which reference TRBV7-3 and TRBJ2-1 provide the parts outside the CDR3, is GAGVSQTPSNKVTEKGKYVELRCDPISGHTALYWYRQSLGQGPEFLIYFQGTGAADDSGLPNDRFFAVRPEGSVSTLKIQRTERGDSAVYLCASSLFSGAYNEQFFGPGTRLTVL.

This rearrangement joins TRBV18 to TRBJ2-2; possible D gene TRBD2, 6 bases. Trimming removed 3 bases from V and 6 bases from J, with 11 bases in between. The germline V gene encodes CDR1 KGHSH and CDR2 LQKENI. CDR3 length: 14 residues. CDR3 nucleotide sequence: TGTGCCAGCTCACCGACTAGGGCGGCCGGGGAGCTGTTTTTT. Encoded protein: CASSPTRAAGELFF.

The chain recombines TRBV10-1 with TRBJ2-2; no firm D call. The V end was cut by 4 bases, the J end by 5 bases, with 8 bases between. Germline V gene data show CDR1 as WNHNN and CDR2 as SYGVQD (reference sequence). CDR3 length equals 13 residues. The CDR3 DNA follows: TGCGCCAGCAGTGTGAGAGAGACCGGGGAGCTGTTTTTT. Translation gives CASSVRETGELFF.

J is TRBJ2-7 and V is TRBV30; 7 positions agree with TRBD2. The CDR3 is 15 amino acids. With 0 bases clipped from V and 0 bases from J, the junction kept 5 bases outside the gene matches. Germline values: CDR1 GTSNPN, CDR2 SVGIG (reference sequence). CDR3 nucleotide sequence: TGTGCCTGGAGTGTGGAGCGGGGCTCCTCCTACGAGCAGTACTTC. It is translated as CAWSVERGSSYEQYF.

This chain uses TRBV19 with TRBJ1-1; maybe TRBD1 (5 bases). Germline V CDR1 and CDR2: LNHDA, SQIVND (reference sequence). This CDR3 has 12 residues. Trimming shortened V by 5 bases and J by 4 bases, and 8 bases separated the two germline ends. CDR3 amino acids: CASSAGGTEAFF. In nucleotides, the CDR3 is TGTGCCAGTAGTGCGGGGGGCACTGAAGCTTTCTTT.

The chain has TRBV10-1 and TRBJ2-3; 8 nucleotides agree with TRBD2. The CDR3 loop spans 14 amino acids. Trimming removed 6 bases from V and 4 bases from J; junction bases left unmatched: 6. Germline lookup yields CDR1 WNHNN and CDR2 SYGVQD (reference sequence). The CDR3 DNA is TGCGCCAGCAGCGGGCGGACTAGCCCAGATACGCAGTATTTT. Its protein is CASSGRTSPDTQYF.

The CDR3 DNA follows: TGTGCCAGTAGTGGGAATGGGTTGTTGCAGTACTTC. Its protein is CASSGNGLLQYF. This chain uses TRBV19 with TRBJ2-7; no firm D call. Per germline, CDR1 LNHDA and CDR2 SQIVND (reference sequence). V was pared by 5 bases and J by 9 bases, with 14 bases between. The CDR3 extends over 12 amino acids.

The chain links TRBV9 to TRBJ2-1, with D tentatively TRBD2 (6 bases). Per germline, CDR1 SGDLS and CDR2 YYNGEE. The CDR3 length is 16 residues. The germline V and J ends were trimmed by 3 bases and 3 bases, with 16 bases remaining between them. The CDR3, as DNA: TGTGCCAGCAGCGGTGGGATCGGGGGTAACTACAATGAGCAGTTCTTC. This translates into CASSGGIGGNYNEQFF.

The V gene is TRBV19, the J gene TRBJ1-2; TRBD1 matches at 8 bases. Trimming at V came to 5 bases and at J to 4 bases, leaving 6 bases not matched to a gene. Germline CDR1 LNHDA, CDR2 SQIVND (reference sequence). The CDR3 is made up of 14 amino acids. In DNA form, the CDR3 reads TGTGCCAGTAGTTTGGACAGGGCGGGCTATGGCTACACCTTC. It translates to CASSLDRAGYGYTF.